This T cell receptor (beta chain) originates from a study of shared clonotypes between healthy human individuals (dated by TCRdb to about 2020). With respect to the entire study: A couple of women and a few men aged 18 to 49 years were included in the cohort. For each donor, three plates each were used for CD4 naive and CD4 memory, two plates were used for CD8 naive, and one plate was used for CD8 memory. To estimate repertoire size and how much clonotypes are shared between individuals, the study performed deep sequencing of blood TCR repertoires from roughly five healthy adults. To increase sequencing depth and limit assay-specific biases, TCR repertoire library preparation and sequencing were carried out by different laboratories using diverse techniques. Each donor's leukapheresis produced roughly between roughly 0.85 and 10 billion PBMCs.

What the study reported, not specific to this receptor: Naive subsets generally had larger estimated clonotype richness than memory subsets. Pairwise subsampling led to the expectation that sequencing depth would affect the degree of clonotype sharing among donors. Because the study included only a small number of donors, the genetic and exposure-history diversity represented was limited. Compared with non-shared clonotypes, the clonotypes found in all four sorted-subset donors had higher generation probabilities. Incomplete sequencing was indicated by rarefaction of sorted-subset datasets, despite the large sequencing depth. Only blood was sampled, and tissue TCR repertoires likely differ from those in blood. Across a handful of donors, roughly 5.4% of naive CD4, roughly 3.8% of naive CD8, roughly 2.2% of memory CD4, and 0.4% of memory CD8 clonotypes were shared.

CD8 naive samples consisted of CD45RO-negative cells that were positively selected for CCR7, yielding a CD45RA+CCR7+ population without TemRA cells. Donors were healthy HIV-negative adults with no recently reported acute infections or vaccinations. Every donor was a Caucasian adult living in Nashville, Tennessee, USA. Blood was collected by leukapheresis, and PBMCs were isolated by Ficoll-Histopaque density gradient centrifugation and then cryopreserved in liquid nitrogen vapor phase. Analytical flow cytometry was used to check the purity and quantity of every magnetically sorted T cell population. From each sorted fraction, genomic DNA was isolated and quantified by UV absorbance on a Nanodrop 2000c. Using the deep immunoSEQ assay, multiplex PCR amplified TCR CDR3 regions from genomic DNA. Extracted genomic DNA from each cell subset was spread evenly across all wells of several immunoSEQ 96-well plates, with each plate serving as a replicate. Each replicate PCR for sorted subsets received around 210 ng genomic DNA, equal to about 29,000 T cell genomes. Purified libraries were quantified with a Qubit 3.0 fluorometer, sized on a Bioanalyzer 2100, and re-quantified with the KAPA Library Quantification kit. Every immunoSEQ 96-well plate was sequenced on a separate single-read 150-cycle Illumina NextSeq 550 flow cell. The study's own analysis went as follows. The immunoSEQ output contained only junctional sequences without quality scores, so filtering could not match that applied to full-length reads. To assign V/J genes and CDR3, sequences were annotated using PyIR, a Python wrapper for IgBLAST v1.9, with IMGT germline references. Reads with weak V/J assignments (E-value above 1e-6), missing CDR3, stop codons, out-of-frame junctions, or ambiguous translated residues were removed. V3J clonotypes were defined as sequences sharing the same inferred V gene, J gene, and CDR3 amino acid sequence. Percentage overlap between repertoires was computed as shared unique clonotypes divided by the size of the smaller repertoire. Three approaches were used to assess repertoire richness: RTK rarefaction, the Chao1 estimator, and Recon v2.1 estimates of unobserved clonotypes. For all TCRbeta clonotypes obtained by the gDNA method from several donors, generation probabilities were computed with OLGA. Held by TCRdb, this immuneACCESS table contains in-frame sequences only and omits some clones. Under half of the omission traces to an unresolved V gene where checked; the cause of the rest is unknown. V and J calls and clone size follow that table, whereas D and trimming were derived from the DNA. In this sample the table shows about 1.9 million clones, 85% to 95% of which occur a single time. The ten largest clones capture less than 2% of the sample.

A note on this clone: This receptor's antigen is unknown. No much larger clonotype is one base removed from it; base qualities were not supplied.

The TCR was taken from a man aged 18 to 30 in good health. Some clones in this sample may be carry-over from other donors' samples. The specimen was naive CD8+ T cells from PBMCs. The sample's cell subset or site label is to be understood as: CD45RA+CCR7+.

In nucleotides, the sequence is TGCAGCGTGGGGCGGGTCAGCGGGATTTACAATGAGCAGTTCTTC. Its coded protein is CSVGRVSGIYNEQFF. Rearrangement joined TRBV29-1 to TRBJ2-1; 7 central nucleotides agree with TRBD2. CDR1 SQVTM and CDR2 ANQGSEA are derived from the germline V gene. The CDR3 runs 15 amino acids, cysteine and phenylalanine included. Only the CDR3 DNA stays, 45 bases, in frame from base 1. Clipping removes 6 bases from V and 4 bases from J, with 12 as the unmatched junction base count.